The T cell receptor beta chain under discussion was sequenced for a study of OX40 agonist ivuxolimab in advanced cancers. The wider study: The study enrolled dose-escalation patients with hepatocellular carcinoma, melanoma, renal cell or head and neck cancer. Overall study findings and caveats: Fewer expanded clones were found on average in CD4+ than in CD8+ T cells. In the 0.1-3.0 mg/kg groups, partial responders showed among the lowest expansion.

Clones were read by immunoSEQ multiplex PCR, and TCRdb kept only the in-frame ones, dropping some. The sample includes roughly 55,000 clones, about 80% of them seen just once. V gave up 4 bases and J gave up 4 bases; unmatched junction bases: 2. The CDR3 is 14 residues long. The germline CDR1 and CDR2 sequences are LNHDA and SQIVND (reference sequence). Enrollment shut out patients with autoimmune disease history or systemic immunosuppression. As to this clone: What it recognizes is unknown.

This sample comprised CD4+ or CD8+ T cells sorted from blood, obtained in a trial of the OX40 agonist ivuxolimab. This clonotype was sampled from an adult with an advanced solid tumor such as melanoma, head and neck, liver or kidney cancer. The chain joins TRBV19 to TRBJ2-2; 8 nucleotides agree with TRBD1. CDR3 in amino acids: CASSNRGSTGELFF. In nucleotides, the CDR3 is TGTGCCAGTAGTAACAGGGGGAGCACCGGGGAGCTGTTTTTT. Drawing the rest from reference TRBV19 and TRBJ2-2, the complete variable domain is DGGITQSPKYLFRKEGQNVTLSCEQNLNHDAMYWYRQDPGQGLRLIYYSQIVNDFQKGDIAEGYSVSREKKESFPLTVTSAQKNPTAFYLCASSNRGSTGELFFGEGSRLTVL.